This T cell receptor beta chain was recovered during a study of blood T cells in healthy people across ages. Details on this clonotype: A junction end diverges from the germline sequence, so it may reflect a read error.

Using a J-beta primer mix together with a sample-barcoded 5' primer, a second PCR was run for roughly 6 to 12 cycles. TCRdb independently ran MiXCR on the 5' RACE reads; one entry per CDR3 protein. The data show 850,000 to 1,000,000 distinct CDR3 sequences, roughly half seen once. There are 11 residues in the CDR3. Sequencing was carried out using blood. The chain recombines TRBV12-3 or TRBV12-4 with TRBJ2-7; 7 bases map to TRBD1. This receptor was obtained from a woman aged 55-69 years in good health. The CDR3 nucleotides read TGTGCCGGCAGGACCCGGGACAGGCAGTACTTC. Protein product: CAGRTRDRQYF.